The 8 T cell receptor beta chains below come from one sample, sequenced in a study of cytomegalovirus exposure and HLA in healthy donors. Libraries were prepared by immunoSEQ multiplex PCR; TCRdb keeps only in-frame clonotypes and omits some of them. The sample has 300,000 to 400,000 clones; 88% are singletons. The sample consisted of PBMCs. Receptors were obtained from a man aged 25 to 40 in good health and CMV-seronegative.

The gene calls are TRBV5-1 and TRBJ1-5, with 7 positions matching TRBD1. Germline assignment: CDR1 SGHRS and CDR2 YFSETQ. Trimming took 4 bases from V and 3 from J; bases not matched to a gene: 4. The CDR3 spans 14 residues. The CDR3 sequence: CASSPGQLNQPQHF. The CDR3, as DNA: TGCGCCAGCAGCCCGGGACAGCTCAATCAGCCCCAGCATTTT.

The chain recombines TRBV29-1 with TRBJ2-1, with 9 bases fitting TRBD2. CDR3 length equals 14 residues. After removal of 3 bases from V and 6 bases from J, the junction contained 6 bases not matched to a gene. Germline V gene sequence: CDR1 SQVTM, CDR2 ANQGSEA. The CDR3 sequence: CSVDGLAGTNEQFF. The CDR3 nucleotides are TGCAGCGTTGATGGGCTAGCGGGGACCAATGAGCAGTTCTTC.

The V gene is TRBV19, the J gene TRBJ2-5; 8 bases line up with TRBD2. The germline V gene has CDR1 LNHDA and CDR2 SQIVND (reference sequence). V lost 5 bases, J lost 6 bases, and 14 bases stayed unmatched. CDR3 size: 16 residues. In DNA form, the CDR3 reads TGTGCCAGTAGTCAGCCCGGGGGGGATATCCCGAAGACCCAGTACTTC. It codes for CASSQPGGDIPKTQYF.

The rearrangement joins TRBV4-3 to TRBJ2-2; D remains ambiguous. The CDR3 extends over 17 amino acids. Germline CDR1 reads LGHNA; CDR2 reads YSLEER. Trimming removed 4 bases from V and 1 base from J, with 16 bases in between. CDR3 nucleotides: TGCGCCAGCAGCCCATATTTGACACTCCAGAACACCGGGGAGCTGTTTTTT. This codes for CASSPYLTLQNTGELFF.

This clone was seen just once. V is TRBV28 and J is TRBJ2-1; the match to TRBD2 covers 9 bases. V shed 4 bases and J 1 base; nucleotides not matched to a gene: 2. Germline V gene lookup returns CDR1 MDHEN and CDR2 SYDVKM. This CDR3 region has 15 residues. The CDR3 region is CASSSSGASYNEQFF. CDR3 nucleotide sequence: TGTGCCAGCAGTTCTAGCGGGGCGTCCTACAATGAGCAGTTCTTC.

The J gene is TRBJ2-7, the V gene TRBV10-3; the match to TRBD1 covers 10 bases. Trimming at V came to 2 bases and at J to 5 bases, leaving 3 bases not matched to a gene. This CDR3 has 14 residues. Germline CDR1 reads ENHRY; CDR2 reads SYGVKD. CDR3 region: CAISEPDRGDEQYF. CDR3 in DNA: TGTGCCATCAGTGAGCCGGACAGGGGGGACGAGCAGTACTTC.

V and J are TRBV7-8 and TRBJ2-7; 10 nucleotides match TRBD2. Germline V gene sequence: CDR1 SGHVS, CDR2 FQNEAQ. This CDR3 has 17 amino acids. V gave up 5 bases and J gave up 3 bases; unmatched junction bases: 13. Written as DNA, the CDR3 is TGTGCCAGCAGCCCCTCAGGGGGAGCGGGGGGGCTCTACGAGCAGTACTTC. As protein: CASSPSGGAGGLYEQYF.

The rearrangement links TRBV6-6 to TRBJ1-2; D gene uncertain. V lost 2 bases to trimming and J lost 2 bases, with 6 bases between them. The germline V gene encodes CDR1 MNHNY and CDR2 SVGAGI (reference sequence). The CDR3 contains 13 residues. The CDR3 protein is CASSYGENYGYTF. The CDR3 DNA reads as TGTGCCAGCAGTTACGGGGAGAACTATGGCTACACCTTC.